Below, 13 T cell receptor beta chains from the same sample are listed, as sequenced in a study of T cell changes during pregnancy in multiple sclerosis. TCRdb's copy holds only in-frame clones and misses some; the assay was immunoSEQ multiplex PCR. Found here are 45,000 to 65,000 clones, approximately 94% of them singletons; the top ten hold approximately 3.5%. The sequencing here drew on CD8+ T cells from peripheral blood mononuclear cells, taken in the third trimester of pregnancy. These receptors all stem from a female donor with multiple sclerosis, enrolled in a pregnancy study.

The CDR3 reads CASSPAGQAPMFEQFF. CDR3 sequence (DNA): TGTGCCAGCAGTCCAGCGGGACAGGCTCCTATGTTTGAGCAGTTCTTC. The J gene is TRBJ2-1, the V gene TRBV27; possible D gene TRBD1, 8 bases. This CDR3 has 16 residues. Per germline, CDR1 MNHEY and CDR2 SMNVEV (reference sequence). V was clipped by 5 bases and J by 9 bases, with 23 bases between them.

The CDR3 nucleotides read TGTGCCAGCAGCCCGGGACAGGGTGGGACTAGCAGCTACGAGCAGTACTTC. This sequence encodes CASSPGQGGTSSYEQYF. The V call is TRBV7-9, the J call TRBJ2-7, with D possibly being TRBD1 or TRBD2 (9 bases each). Trimming removed 5 bases from V and 3 bases from J, with 23 bases in between. Germline lookup yields CDR1 SEHNR and CDR2 FQNEAQ (reference sequence). This CDR3 comprises 17 residues.

The rearrangement joins TRBV2 to TRBJ1-2; D possibly corresponds to TRBD1 (5 bases). The CDR3 covers 11 residues. V shed 7 bases and J shed 5 bases, with 8 bases lying between them. Germline CDR1 reads SNHLY; CDR2 reads FYNNEI. CDR3 sequence: CASKGDYGYTF. As DNA, the CDR3 is TGTGCCAGCAAAGGGGATTATGGCTACACCTTC. Filled out from reference TRBV2 and TRBJ1-2, the complete variable domain reads EPEVTQTPSHQVTQMGQEVILRCVPISNHLYFYWYRQILGQKVEFLVSFYNNEISEKSEIFDDQFSVERPDGSNFTLKIRSTKLEDSAMYFCASKGDYGYTFGSGTRLTVV.

This chain links TRBV4-1 with TRBJ2-7, with D possibly matching TRBD1 (6 bases). The V gene lost 3 bases and the J gene lost 2 bases, with 14 bases spanning the gap. The CDR3 contains 15 residues. Germline CDR1 MGHRA, CDR2 YSYEKL. CDR3 in DNA: TGCGCCAGCAGCCAGATAGGGGGTAGGACCTACGAGCAGTACTTC. It encodes CASSQIGGRTYEQYF.

The chain links TRBV6-5 to TRBJ2-1, with 13 nucleotides matching TRBD2. V lost 2 bases, J lost 13 bases, and 5 bases stayed unmatched. Germline-derived CDR1 and CDR2 are MNHEY and SVGAGI. This CDR3 spans 14 amino acids. The CDR3 sequence is CASSYGLAGVVQFF. For the CDR3, the DNA is TGTGCCAGCAGTTACGGACTAGCGGGAGTTGTCCAGTTCTTC.

The genes are TRBV7-9 and TRBJ2-7; D unresolved. V shed 5 bases and J shed 6 bases, with 17 bases lying between them. The germline gives CDR1 SEHNR, CDR2 FQNEAQ (reference sequence). CDR3 length: 14 residues. CDR3 sequence: CASSPGGRRSEQYF. In DNA form, the CDR3 reads TGTGCCAGCAGCCCTGGCGGTCGTAGGTCCGAGCAGTACTTC.

This clone was counted once. The V call is TRBV7-9, the J call TRBJ1-2; D gene ambiguous. V lost 1 base, J lost 8 bases, and 11 bases lay in between. Germline V gene lookup returns CDR1 SEHNR and CDR2 FQNEAQ (reference sequence). The CDR3 length is 13 residues. In nucleotides, the CDR3 is TGTGCCAGCAGCTTAGGAGGGCAACGGGGCTACACCTTC. Its protein product is CASSLGGQRGYTF.

This chain joins TRBV27 and TRBJ2-1; 8 positions agree with TRBD2. The CDR3 length is 18 residues. Per the germline V gene, CDR1 is MNHEY and CDR2 is SMNVEV (reference sequence). V lost 5 bases to trimming and J lost 9 bases; unmatched junction nucleotides: 21. The CDR3 DNA follows: TGTGCCAGCAGTCAGGACTGGGGACCGGGACTAGGAGTTGGTGAGCAGTTCTTC. Amino acids: CASSQDWGPGLGVGEQFF.

By share, this clone ranks as medium-sized. The V and J genes are TRBV27 and TRBJ2-7; a possible D gene is TRBD2 (5 bases). The CDR3 runs 13 residues. V lost 3 bases to trimming and J lost 3 bases, with 9 bases between them. The germline V gene has CDR1 MNHEY and CDR2 SMNVEV (reference sequence). The CDR3 coding sequence is TGTGCCAGCAGTTTGCAGCGGAGCTACGAGCAGTACTTC. Translating it yields CASSLQRSYEQYF.

The gene calls are TRBV19 and TRBJ1-2; 9 nucleotides align to TRBD1. The CDR3 covers 13 residues. V lost 9 bases, J lost 1 base, and 3 bases stayed unmatched. Germline values: CDR1 LNHDA, CDR2 SQIVND (reference sequence). CDR3 sequence reads: CARGDRVNYGYTF. The DNA of the CDR3 is TGTGCCAGGGGGGACAGGGTTAACTATGGCTACACCTTC. The full variable domain, in which reference TRBV19 and TRBJ1-2 provide the parts outside the CDR3, is DGGITQSPKYLFRKEGQNVTLSCEQNLNHDAMYWYRQDPGQGLRLIYYSQIVNDFQKGDIAEGYSVSREKKESFPLTVTSAQKNPTAFYLCARGDRVNYGYTFGSGTRLTVV.

This clone was observed once. The V and J genes are TRBV6-5 and TRBJ2-7; 7 nucleotides align to TRBD1. The CDR3 extends over 15 amino acids. Looked up from germline, CDR1 is MNHEY and CDR2 is SVGAGI. Unmatched junction bases numbered 13, after V lost 7 bases and J lost 4 bases. CDR3 coding DNA: TGTGCCAGCACTATCTACCGGGACAGAAGATACGAGCAGTACTTC. It yields the protein CASTIYRDRRYEQYF.

This chain joins TRBV4-1 and TRBJ2-1, with 8 nucleotides matching TRBD2. There are 18 residues in the CDR3. Germline trimming cut 3 bases from V and 5 bases from J; bases unmatched to any gene: 15. Germline loops: CDR1 MGHRA, CDR2 YSYEKL. The CDR3 is CASSQEGFGGRPNNEQFF. In nucleotides, the CDR3 is TGCGCCAGCAGCCAGGAAGGATTTGGCGGGAGGCCCAACAATGAGCAGTTCTTC.

This clone was counted a single time. The chain joins TRBV5-5 to TRBJ1-5; D might be TRBD1 (6 bases). Trimming took off 1 base at V and 4 bases at J, with 12 bases between the two ends. Germline V lookup: CDR1 SGHKS, CDR2 YYEKEE (reference sequence). This CDR3 is built from 15 residues. CDR3 loop: CASSLTGPGNQPQHF. As DNA, the CDR3 is TGTGCCAGCAGCTTGACAGGGCCGGGGAATCAGCCCCAGCATTTT.